A selection of T cell receptor beta chains follows, all from one sample in a study of T-cell memory formation after mild COVID-19. TCRdb called the 5' RACE reads again in MiXCR, with one record for every CDR3 protein. This sample has about 190,000 distinct CDR3 sequences; around 18% occur once, and the top ten carry 2.4%. The sequenced sample was PBMCs or a T cell subset sorted from them (not recorded which). The source is an adult woman who had mild COVID-19 (a few samples of this study predate the infection). Cell type and time point are not known. The CDR3 runs from the conserved cysteine through the conserved F or W. The order of the fields is clone size, J gene, D gene, V gene, CDR3 DNA, CDR3 protein. The D gene is left open where the match is weak. Not all rows give a size; the values are once, few, many and, for expanded clones, a class.

abundance: NA; j_gene: TRBJ2-1; d_gene: TRBD2; v_gene: TRBV29-1; CDR3nt: TGCAGCGTTGAAGGTAGCGGGGGGCCGGTTAGGGATGAGCAGTTCTTC; CDR3aa: CSVEGSGGPVRDEQFF
abundance: NA; j_gene: TRBJ2-5; d_gene: TRBD2; v_gene: TRBV4-2; CDR3nt: TGTGCCAGCAGCCAAGATGGGGGGGTAGGCCGGGAGACCCAGTACTTC; CDR3aa: CASSQDGGVGRETQYF
abundance: many; j_gene: TRBJ2-3; d_gene: NA; v_gene: TRBV29-1; CDR3nt: TGCAGCGTTGAAGGGCCAGGAGATTGGCCAGATACGCAGTATTTT; CDR3aa: CSVEGPGDWPDTQYF
abundance: NA; j_gene: TRBJ2-3; d_gene: TRBD2; v_gene: TRBV7-3; CDR3nt: TGTGCCAGCAGCTTAAGGGGGGGACTAGGCACAGATACGCAGTATTTT; CDR3aa: CASSLRGGLGTDTQYF
abundance: NA; j_gene: TRBJ1-2; d_gene: TRBD1; v_gene: TRBV6-2/TRBV6-3; CDR3nt: TGTGCCAGCAAAGGACAGGGAGGGCTTCGGAACTATGGCTACACCTTC; CDR3aa: CASKGQGGLRNYGYTF
abundance: NA; j_gene: TRBJ2-1; d_gene: TRBD2; v_gene: TRBV7-6; CDR3nt: TGTGCCAGCAGCTTAGCGGCGGGAGGGCCCTACAATGAGCAGTTCTTC; CDR3aa: CASSLAAGGPYNEQFF
abundance: NA; j_gene: TRBJ2-3; d_gene: NA; v_gene: TRBV6-5; CDR3nt: TGTGCCAGCAGTTACGGCTGGCGGGACCGTAAGAATTTT; CDR3aa: CASSYGWRDRKNF
abundance: few; j_gene: TRBJ2-1; d_gene: TRBD2; v_gene: TRBV6-5; CDR3nt: TGTGCCAGCCGAGGGGTAGGGGAGGGCCTTGATCGGCAGTTCTTC; CDR3aa: CASRGVGEGLDRQFF
abundance: NA; j_gene: TRBJ1-5; d_gene: TRBD1; v_gene: TRBV12-3/TRBV12-4; CDR3nt: TGTGCCAGCAGTTCCCAGGGGGCATCGTGGAATCAGCCCCAGCATTTT; CDR3aa: CASSSQGASWNQPQHF
abundance: few; j_gene: TRBJ2-5; d_gene: NA; v_gene: TRBV11-3; CDR3nt: TGTGCCAGCAGCTTAGTTCAGGGCTGGGAGACCCAGTACTTC; CDR3aa: CASSLVQGWETQYF
abundance: NA; j_gene: TRBJ2-1; d_gene: TRBD2; v_gene: TRBV12-3/TRBV12-4; CDR3nt: TGTGCCAGCAGGCTAGCGGGAGACCCCGCCTCCTACAATGAGCAGTTCTTC; CDR3aa: CASRLAGDPASYNEQFF
abundance: few; j_gene: TRBJ2-7; d_gene: NA; v_gene: TRBV10-3; CDR3nt: TGTGCCATCAGTGCGTTAGCGGACTCCTACGAGCAGTACTTC; CDR3aa: CAISALADSYEQYF
abundance: NA; j_gene: TRBJ2-3; d_gene: NA; v_gene: TRBV7-2; CDR3nt: TGTGCCAGCAGCACCGGACTGACCACAGATACGCAGTATTTT; CDR3aa: CASSTGLTTDTQYF
abundance: few; j_gene: TRBJ2-1; d_gene: TRBD2; v_gene: TRBV5-4; CDR3nt: TGTGCCAGCAGCGCCCCTAGCGGGAGGGCGACGAATGAGCAGTTCTTC; CDR3aa: CASSAPSGRATNEQFF
abundance: few; j_gene: TRBJ2-3; d_gene: NA; v_gene: TRBV7-6; CDR3nt: TGTGCCAGCAGCCCCGCCGGCTTTGGCACAGATACGCAGTATTTT; CDR3aa: CASSPAGFGTDTQYF
abundance: NA; j_gene: TRBJ2-1; d_gene: TRBD1; v_gene: TRBV4-2; CDR3nt: TGTGCCAGCAGCCTCGGACAGGGCAACAATGAGCAGTTCTTC; CDR3aa: CASSLGQGNNEQFF